This T cell receptor (beta chain) was documented in a study of tissue T cells after allogeneic stem cell transplantation. Study-wide points: In patients and mice, blood and spleen missed much of tissue repertoire. The study did not identify alloreactive or antigen-specific tissue TCRs, and some clones might be persisting host cells.

Time point meaning: mouse harvest day 14 after allogeneic transplant. Mouse grafts combined 10^7 T-cell-depleted bone marrow cells with 10^6 splenic CD5+ T cells. Tissues came from B6→BALB/c major-mismatch GVHD mice at day 7 or 14. Germline loops: CDR1 SGHSA, CDR2 FRNQAP. Deletions cut 4 bases from V and 4 bases from J, with 11 bases between. The CDR3 runs to 13 residues. Sequencing used immunoSEQ multiplex PCR; TCRdb keeps in-frame clones, though not all of them. The sample consists of around 3,800 clones, roughly 49% of them appearing once. This clone counts as medium-sized. Its antigen is not identified. Genes and germline are mouse. Read sequence stops 1 residue before the CDR3 end, and the germline J gene provides the missing end.

The V call is TRBV16, the J call TRBJ2-7; no clear D gene. This receptor was identified in a female BALB/c mouse given C57BL/6 T cells with graft-versus-host disease after an allogeneic hematopoietic cell transplant. Sample: gut tissue. CDR3 residues: CASSSDTYYEQYF. The sequenced part of the CDR3 DNA is TGTGCAAGCAGCTCAGACACCTATTATGAACAGTAC.